The clone carrying this TCR beta chain was seen more than once but under ten times. V shed 0 bases, J shed 3 bases, and the junction held 6 bases outside the gene matches. Germline V gene sequence: CDR1 SGHNT, CDR2 YYREEE (reference sequence). The CDR3 runs 15 residues. Using immunoSEQ multiplex PCR, the repertoire was profiled, and TCRdb retains in-frame clones only, with some absent. This sample has about 69,000 clones, with more than 70% found just once. This specimen comes from a study of blood T cell repertoires in COVID-19. The chain joins TRBV5-4 to TRBJ2-7; 7 nucleotides align to TRBD2. The sequence was obtained from a human donor in a cohort sampled during active COVID-19. The sequenced sample was peripheral blood. The CDR3 nucleotides read TGTGCCAGCAGCTTGGCGGGGGGTGGGAACTACGAGCAGTACTTC. This codes for CASSLAGGGNYEQYF.